The clone carrying this T cell receptor beta chain was seen a handful of times. Its antigen is unknown. The PCR contained 60 Vbeta and 13 Jbeta primers. The protocol was immunoSEQ multiplex PCR, while the TCRdb copy is restricted to in-frame clones and leaves out a portion. The data show 90,000 or so clones, roughly 63% seen once. The sample comes from a study of cytomegalovirus exposure and HLA in healthy donors. Study outcomes and limitations: Most sequenced TCRs were rare (though some public TCRs occurred in many donors).

There are 18 residues in the CDR3. The V gene's germline CDR1 is MGHRA and CDR2 YSYEKL. Trimming removed 0 bases from V and 1 base from J, with 17 bases in between. The genes are TRBV4-1 and TRBJ2-3; perhaps TRBD2 as D (5 bases). Source material: PBMCs. This clonotype was obtained from a man aged 50 to 60 in good health and CMV-seronegative. The CDR3 DNA reads as TGCGCCAGCAGCCAAGAGCCCCGGGGTGGGCCTCGCACAGATACGCAGTATTTT. Translated, it gives CASSQEPRGGPRTDTQYF.